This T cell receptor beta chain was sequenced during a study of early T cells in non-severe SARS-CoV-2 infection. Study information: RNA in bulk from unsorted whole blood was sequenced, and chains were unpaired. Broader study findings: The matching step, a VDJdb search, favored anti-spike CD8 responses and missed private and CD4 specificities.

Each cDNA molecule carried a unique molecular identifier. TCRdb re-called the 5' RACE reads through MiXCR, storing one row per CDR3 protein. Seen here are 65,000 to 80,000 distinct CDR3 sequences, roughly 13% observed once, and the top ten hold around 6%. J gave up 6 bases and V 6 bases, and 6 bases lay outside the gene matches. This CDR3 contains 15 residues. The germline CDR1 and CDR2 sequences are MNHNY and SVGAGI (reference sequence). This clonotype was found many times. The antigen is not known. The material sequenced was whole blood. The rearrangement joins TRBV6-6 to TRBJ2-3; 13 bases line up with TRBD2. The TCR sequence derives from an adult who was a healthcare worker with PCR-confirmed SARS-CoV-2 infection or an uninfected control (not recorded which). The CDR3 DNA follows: TGTGCCAGCAGCTTACTAGCGGGGGGGCTCGATACGCAGTATTTT. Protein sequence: CASSLLAGGLDTQYF.